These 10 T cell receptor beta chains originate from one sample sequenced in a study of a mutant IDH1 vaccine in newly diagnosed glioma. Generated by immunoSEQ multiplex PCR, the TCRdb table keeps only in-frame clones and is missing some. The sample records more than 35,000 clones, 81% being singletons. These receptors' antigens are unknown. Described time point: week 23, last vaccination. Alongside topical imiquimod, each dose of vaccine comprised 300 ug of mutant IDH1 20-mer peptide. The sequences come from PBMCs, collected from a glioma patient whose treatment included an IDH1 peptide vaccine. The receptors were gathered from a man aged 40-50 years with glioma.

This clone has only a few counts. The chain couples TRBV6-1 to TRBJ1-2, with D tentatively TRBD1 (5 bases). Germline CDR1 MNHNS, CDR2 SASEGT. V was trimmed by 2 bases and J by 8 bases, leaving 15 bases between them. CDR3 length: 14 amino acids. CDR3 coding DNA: TGTGCCAGCAGTGAAAGCGGCAGGGCAGTAGGCTACACCTTC. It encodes CASSESGRAVGYTF.

The CDR3 region is CASSEAAYEQYF. CDR3 DNA sequence: TGTGCCAGCAGTGAAGCGGCCTACGAGCAGTACTTC. The V gene is TRBV2, the J gene TRBJ2-5; D is unclear. TRBJ2-7 matches the DNA end more closely, so the J call is doubtful. CDR3 size: 12 residues. From germline, CDR1 is SNHLY and CDR2 FYNNEI.

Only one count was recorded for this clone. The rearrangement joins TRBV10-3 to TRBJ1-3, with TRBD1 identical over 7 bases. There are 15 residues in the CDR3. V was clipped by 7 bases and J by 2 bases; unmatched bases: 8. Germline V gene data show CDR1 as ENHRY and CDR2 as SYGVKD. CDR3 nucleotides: TGTGCCATCACCGTTGGTCAGGGGGCTGGAAACACCATATATTTT. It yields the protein CAITVGQGAGNTIYF.

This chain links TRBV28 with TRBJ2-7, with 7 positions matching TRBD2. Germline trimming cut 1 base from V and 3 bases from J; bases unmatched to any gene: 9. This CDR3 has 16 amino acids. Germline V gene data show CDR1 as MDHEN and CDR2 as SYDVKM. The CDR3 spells CASSLFGRAKHYEQYF. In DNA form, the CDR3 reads TGTGCCAGCAGTTTATTTGGGAGGGCCAAACACTACGAGCAGTACTTC.

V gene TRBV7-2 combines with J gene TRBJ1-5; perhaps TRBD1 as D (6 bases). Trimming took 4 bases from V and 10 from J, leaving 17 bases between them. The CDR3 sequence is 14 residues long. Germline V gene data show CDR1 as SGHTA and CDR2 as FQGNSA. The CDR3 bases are TGTGCCAGCAGCTACTTTGGAGGGGGAGAACCCCAGCATTTT. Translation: CASSYFGGGEPQHF.

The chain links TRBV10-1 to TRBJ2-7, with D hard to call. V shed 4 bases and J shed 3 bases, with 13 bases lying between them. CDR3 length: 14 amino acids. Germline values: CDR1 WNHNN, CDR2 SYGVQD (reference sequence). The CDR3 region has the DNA TGCGCCAGCAGTGTTAAACAGATAGTCTACGAGCAGTACTTC. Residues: CASSVKQIVYEQYF.

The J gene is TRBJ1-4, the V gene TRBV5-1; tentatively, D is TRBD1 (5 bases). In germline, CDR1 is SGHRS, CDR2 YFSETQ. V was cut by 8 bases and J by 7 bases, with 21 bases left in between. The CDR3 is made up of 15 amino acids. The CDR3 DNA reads TGCGCCAGTACCCCGACCGGGACCGCCGCTGAAAAACTGTTTTTT. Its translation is CASTPTGTAAEKLFF.

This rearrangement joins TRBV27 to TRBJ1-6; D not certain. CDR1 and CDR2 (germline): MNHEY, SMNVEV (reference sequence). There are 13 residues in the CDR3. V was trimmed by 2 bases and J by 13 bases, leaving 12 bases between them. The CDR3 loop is CASSLRRVTPLHF. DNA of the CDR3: TGTGCCAGCAGTTTACGCAGAGTTACGCCCCTCCACTTT.

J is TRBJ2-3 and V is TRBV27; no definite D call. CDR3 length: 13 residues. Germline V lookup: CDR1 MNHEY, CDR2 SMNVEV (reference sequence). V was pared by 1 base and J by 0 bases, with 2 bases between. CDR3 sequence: CASSLLSTDTQYF. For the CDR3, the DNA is TGTGCCAGCAGTTTATTAAGCACAGATACGCAGTATTTT.

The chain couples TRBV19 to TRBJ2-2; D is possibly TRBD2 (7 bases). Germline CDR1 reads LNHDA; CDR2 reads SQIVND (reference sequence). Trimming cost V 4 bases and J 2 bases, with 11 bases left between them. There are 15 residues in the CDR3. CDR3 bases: TGTGCCAGTAGTAGGGGGGGCCCCAACACCGGGGAGCTGTTTTTT. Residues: CASSRGGPNTGELFF.